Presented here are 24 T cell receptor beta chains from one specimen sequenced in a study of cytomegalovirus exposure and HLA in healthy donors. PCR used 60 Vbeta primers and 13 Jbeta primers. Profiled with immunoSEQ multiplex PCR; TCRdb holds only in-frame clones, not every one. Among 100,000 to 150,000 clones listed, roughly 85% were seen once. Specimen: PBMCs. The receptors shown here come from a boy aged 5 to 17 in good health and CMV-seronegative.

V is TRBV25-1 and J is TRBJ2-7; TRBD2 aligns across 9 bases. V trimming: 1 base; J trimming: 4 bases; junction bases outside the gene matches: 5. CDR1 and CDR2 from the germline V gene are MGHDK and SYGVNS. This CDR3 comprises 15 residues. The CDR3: CASSEWGSGRYEQYF. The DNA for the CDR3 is TGTGCCAGCAGTGAATGGGGTAGCGGGAGATACGAGCAGTACTTC.

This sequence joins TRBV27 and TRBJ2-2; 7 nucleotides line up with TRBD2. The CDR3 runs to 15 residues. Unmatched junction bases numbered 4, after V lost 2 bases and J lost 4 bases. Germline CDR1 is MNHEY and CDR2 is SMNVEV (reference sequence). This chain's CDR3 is CASSLVASGTGELFF. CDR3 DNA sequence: TGTGCCAGCAGTTTAGTTGCTAGCGGCACCGGGGAGCTGTTTTTT.

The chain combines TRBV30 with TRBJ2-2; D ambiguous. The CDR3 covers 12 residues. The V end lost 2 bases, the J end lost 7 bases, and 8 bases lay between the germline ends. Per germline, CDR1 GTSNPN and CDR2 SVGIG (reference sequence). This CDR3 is CAWSLIRGELFF. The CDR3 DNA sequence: TGTGCCTGGAGTCTTATTCGCGGGGAGCTGTTTTTT.

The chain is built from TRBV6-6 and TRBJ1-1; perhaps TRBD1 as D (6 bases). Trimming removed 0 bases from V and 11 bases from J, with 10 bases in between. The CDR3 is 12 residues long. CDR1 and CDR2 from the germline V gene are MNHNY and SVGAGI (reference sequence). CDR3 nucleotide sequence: TGTGCCAGCAGTTACTCGGGGGGGCCTGCTTTCTTT. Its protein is CASSYSGGPAFF.

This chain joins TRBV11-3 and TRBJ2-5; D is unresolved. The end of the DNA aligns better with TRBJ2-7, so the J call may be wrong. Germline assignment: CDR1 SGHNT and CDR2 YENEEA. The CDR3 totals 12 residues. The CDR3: CASSRRVYEQYF. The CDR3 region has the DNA TGTGCCAGCAGCCGACGGGTTTACGAGCAGTACTTC.

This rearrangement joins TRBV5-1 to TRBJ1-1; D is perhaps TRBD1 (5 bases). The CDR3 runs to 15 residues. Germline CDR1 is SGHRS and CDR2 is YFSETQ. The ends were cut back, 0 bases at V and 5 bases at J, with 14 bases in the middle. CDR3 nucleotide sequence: TGCGCCAGCAGCTTGGCCATTTCGGGGGGGACTGAAGCTTTCTTT. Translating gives CASSLAISGGTEAFF.

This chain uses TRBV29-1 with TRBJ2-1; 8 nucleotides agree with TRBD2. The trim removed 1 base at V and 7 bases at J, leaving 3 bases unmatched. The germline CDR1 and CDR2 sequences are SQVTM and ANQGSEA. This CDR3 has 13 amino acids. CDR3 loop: CSVEGLARNEQFF. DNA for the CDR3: TGCAGCGTTGAAGGACTAGCGCGTAATGAGCAGTTCTTC.

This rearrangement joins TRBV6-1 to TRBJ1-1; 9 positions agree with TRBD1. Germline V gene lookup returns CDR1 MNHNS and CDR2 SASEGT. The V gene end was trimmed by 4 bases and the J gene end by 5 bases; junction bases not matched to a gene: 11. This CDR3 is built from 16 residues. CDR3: CASSGPDRGWPTEAFF. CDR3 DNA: TGTGCCAGCAGTGGGCCGGACAGGGGATGGCCAACTGAAGCTTTCTTT.

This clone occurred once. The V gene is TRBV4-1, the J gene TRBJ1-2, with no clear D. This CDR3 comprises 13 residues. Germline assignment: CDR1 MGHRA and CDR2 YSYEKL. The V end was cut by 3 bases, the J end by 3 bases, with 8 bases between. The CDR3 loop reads CASSQEQDYGYTF. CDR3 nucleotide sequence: TGCGCCAGCAGCCAGGAGCAAGACTATGGCTACACCTTC.

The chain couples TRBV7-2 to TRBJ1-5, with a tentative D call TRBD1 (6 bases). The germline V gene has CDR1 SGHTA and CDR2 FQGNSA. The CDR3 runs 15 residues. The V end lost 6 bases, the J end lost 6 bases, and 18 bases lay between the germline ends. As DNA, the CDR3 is TGTGCCAGCAGACCCATGGGAGGGGGTGCTCAGCCCCAGCATTTT. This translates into CASRPMGGGAQPQHF.

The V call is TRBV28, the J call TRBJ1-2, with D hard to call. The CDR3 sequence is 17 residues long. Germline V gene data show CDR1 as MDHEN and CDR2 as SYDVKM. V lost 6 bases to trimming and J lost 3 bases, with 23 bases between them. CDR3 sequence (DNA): TGTGCCAGCAGCCCTCCCTCCCCGGGCGGCGGGGACTATGGCTACACCTTC. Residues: CASSPPSPGGGDYGYTF.

The CDR3 sequence: CASSFYTSGYEQYF. CDR3 nucleotides: TGTGCCAGCAGCTTTTATACTAGCGGGTACGAGCAGTACTTC. The chain is built from TRBV13 and TRBJ2-7; 9 bases are shared with TRBD2. Germline CDR1 PRHDT, CDR2 FYEKMQ (reference sequence). The CDR3 loop spans 14 amino acids. The junction had 4 bases not matched to a gene; V was cut back by 3 bases and J by 4 bases.

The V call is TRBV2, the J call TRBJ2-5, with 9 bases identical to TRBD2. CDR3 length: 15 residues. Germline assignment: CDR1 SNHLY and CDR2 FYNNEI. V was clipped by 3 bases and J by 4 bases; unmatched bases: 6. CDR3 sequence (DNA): TGTGCCAGCAGTGATGCTGGGACTAGCTCAGAGACCCAGTACTTC. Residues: CASSDAGTSSETQYF.

The CDR3 loop is CAISETENTEAFF. The CDR3 DNA reads TGTGCCATCAGTGAGACAGAGAACACTGAAGCTTTCTTT. The chain combines TRBV10-3 with TRBJ1-1; no clear D gene. From germline, CDR1 is ENHRY and CDR2 SYGVKD. The CDR3 is made up of 13 amino acids. Trimming took 2 bases from V and 1 from J, leaving 5 bases between them.

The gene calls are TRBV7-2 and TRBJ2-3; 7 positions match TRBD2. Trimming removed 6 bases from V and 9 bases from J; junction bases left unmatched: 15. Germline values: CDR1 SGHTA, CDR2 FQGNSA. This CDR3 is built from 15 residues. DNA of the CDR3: TGTGCCAGCAGGGTTGCGGGAGCGAGTTTGCGAACGCAGTATTTT. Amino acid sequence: CASRVAGASLRTQYF.

DNA for the CDR3: TGTGCCAGCAGTTCTTACAGAAGCTCCTACAATGAGCAGTTCTTC. Translation: CASSSYRSSYNEQFF. The rearrangement links TRBV27 to TRBJ2-1; D gene uncertain. Deletions cut 4 bases from V and 0 bases from J, with 10 bases between. This CDR3 is 15 amino acids long. Germline V gene data show CDR1 as MNHEY and CDR2 as SMNVEV (reference sequence).

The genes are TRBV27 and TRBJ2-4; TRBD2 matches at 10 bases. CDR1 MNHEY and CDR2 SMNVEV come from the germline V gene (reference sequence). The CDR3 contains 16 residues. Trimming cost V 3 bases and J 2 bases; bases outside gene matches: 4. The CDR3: CASSFSGGRSKNIQYF. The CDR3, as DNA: TGTGCCAGCAGTTTTAGCGGGGGGCGTTCCAAAAACATTCAGTACTTC.

This chain's CDR3 is CASRNPSGAFYNEQFF. The CDR3 DNA reads as TGTGCCAGCAGGAATCCTAGCGGGGCATTCTACAATGAGCAGTTCTTC. The chain carries TRBV11-3 and TRBJ2-1; 9 positions match TRBD2. CDR3 length: 16 amino acids. Germline CDR1 SGHNT, CDR2 YENEEA. After removal of 6 bases from V and 3 bases from J, the junction contained 9 bases not matched to a gene.

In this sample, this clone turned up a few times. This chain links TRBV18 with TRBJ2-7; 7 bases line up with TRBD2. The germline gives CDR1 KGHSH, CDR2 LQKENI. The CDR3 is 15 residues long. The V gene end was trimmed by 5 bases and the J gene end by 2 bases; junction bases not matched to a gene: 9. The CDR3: CASSIETGTTYEQYF. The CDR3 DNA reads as TGTGCCAGCTCAATAGAAACCGGGACTACCTACGAGCAGTACTTC.

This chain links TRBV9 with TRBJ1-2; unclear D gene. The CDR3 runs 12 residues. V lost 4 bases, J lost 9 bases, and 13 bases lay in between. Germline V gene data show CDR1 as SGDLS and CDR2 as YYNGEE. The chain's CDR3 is CASSSSTFSYTF. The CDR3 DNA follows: TGTGCCAGCAGCTCCAGTACGTTTAGCTACACCTTC.

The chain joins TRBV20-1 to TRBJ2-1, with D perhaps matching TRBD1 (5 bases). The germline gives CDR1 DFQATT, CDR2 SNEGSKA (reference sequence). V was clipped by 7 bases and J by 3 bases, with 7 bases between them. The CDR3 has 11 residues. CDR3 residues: CSVDSYNEQFF. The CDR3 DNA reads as TGCAGTGTCGACAGCTACAATGAGCAGTTCTTC.

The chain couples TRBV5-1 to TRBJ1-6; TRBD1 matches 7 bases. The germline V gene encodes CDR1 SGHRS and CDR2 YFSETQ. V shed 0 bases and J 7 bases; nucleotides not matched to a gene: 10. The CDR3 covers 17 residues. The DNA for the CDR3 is TGCGCCAGCAGCTTGGTATCAGGGGGAGACCAGAATTCACCCCTCCACTTT. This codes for CASSLVSGGDQNSPLHF.

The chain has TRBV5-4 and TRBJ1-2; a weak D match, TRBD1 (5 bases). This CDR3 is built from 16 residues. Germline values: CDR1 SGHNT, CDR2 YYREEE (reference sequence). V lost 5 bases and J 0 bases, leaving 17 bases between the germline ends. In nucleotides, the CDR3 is TGTGCCAGCAGTTGGGGTCTGGACACTACTAACTATGGCTACACCTTC. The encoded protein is CASSWGLDTTNYGYTF.

The CDR3 region is CSADRDGYTF. CDR3 sequence (DNA): TGCAGTGCAGACAGAGATGGCTACACCTTC. The chain links TRBV20-1 to TRBJ1-2; weak D call: TRBD1 (5 bases). The V and J ends lost 6 bases and 6 bases respectively, with 8 bases between them. CDR1 and CDR2 (germline): DFQATT, SNEGSKA (reference sequence). The CDR3 runs to 10 residues.